This entry is about one T cell receptor beta chain. The antigen is unknown. A read error may account for a junction end that differs from germline. These data originate in a study of OX40 agonist ivuxolimab in advanced cancers. Study at large: Ivuxolimab, an agonistic anti-OX40 (CD134) antibody, was given to patients. Enrolled patients in dose escalation had cancers that were hepatocellular carcinoma, melanoma, renal cell or head and neck cancer. Points from the study as a whole: Nonresponders included some who also had low normalized T-cell clonal expansion. Blood T cells, both CD4+ and CD8+, expanded clonally by week 6 at 0.1 to 3.0 mg/kg.

Assay used: immunoSEQ multiplex PCR; TCRdb lists only in-frame clones, some missing. The table lists more than 85,000 clones, roughly 90% of them singletons. The CDR3 consists of 14 residues. The rearrangement links TRBV5-3 to TRBJ1-2, with D possibly matching TRBD1 (5 bases). TRBV5-3 is filed as an ORF, its function uncertain. This TCR derives from an adult with an advanced solid tumor such as melanoma, head and neck, liver or kidney cancer. Sequences were derived from CD4+ or CD8+ T cells sorted from blood, sampled in a trial of the OX40 agonist ivuxolimab. For the CDR3, the DNA is TGTGCCAGCAGCTTGGGCGGGGGTACCTATGGCTACACCTTC. It is translated as CASSLGGGTYGYTF.